These T cell receptor beta chains were read from a single sample in a study of cytomegalovirus exposure and HLA in healthy donors. Assay used: immunoSEQ multiplex PCR; TCRdb lists only in-frame clones, some missing. The sample includes roughly 140,000 clones, roughly three quarters of them seen just once. Material: PBMCs. The receptors shown here come from a woman in her 50s in good health and CMV-seronegative. Both conserved end residues are trimmed from each CDR3. Fields, in order: D gene, J gene, V gene, CDR3 protein. A D gene is named only where the DNA matches it firmly.

>-|TRBJ2-7|TRBV27
ASSLSGGRVYEQY
>TRBD2|TRBJ2-7|TRBV29-1
SVRGGSSYEQY
>-|TRBJ2-2|TRBV6-4
ASSDFGPGETGELF
>TRBD1|TRBJ1-2|TRBV19
ASSVRRDSSGYT
>TRBD1|TRBJ2-3|TRBV7-9
ASSSRQGSVTQY
>-|TRBJ1-1|TRBV5-5
ASSARGTTEAF
>-|TRBJ2-3|TRBV13
ASSLVGANTDTQY
>TRBD2|TRBJ2-1|TRBV30
AWNVAGGLQF
>TRBD2|TRBJ2-1|TRBV5-1
ASSLRGASGGTYNEQF
>-|TRBJ2-7|TRBV19
ASSPSEGRKNYEQY
>-|TRBJ2-3|TRBV5-1
ASSLVASGTDTQY
>-|TRBJ1-2|TRBV5-6
ASSWGERDYGYT
>-|TRBJ1-6|TRBV1
TSSLRVRRNSPLH
>-|TRBJ1-5|TRBV7-9
ASSLAGDNRPQH
>TRBD1|TRBJ1-1|TRBV4-1
ASSQVLRGSNTEAF
>TRBD1|TRBJ2-3|TRBV6-5
ASRTTGSDTQY
>TRBD2|TRBJ2-1|TRBV19
ASSIVERGDNNEQF
>TRBD1|TRBJ2-5|TRBV4-1
ASSQLGGIQETQY
>TRBD1|TRBJ1-6|TRBV11-2
ASSFSGTDNSPLH
>TRBD1|TRBJ1-2|TRBV2
ASSDRDRGVSYT